The 11 T cell receptor beta chains reported below all come from one sample, sequenced in a study of CD4 T cells in relation to SARS-CoV-2 and coronaviruses. TCRdb's table, derived via immunoSEQ multiplex PCR, lists solely in-frame clones and lacks some. In the table there are about 20,000 clones, about three fifths of which are singletons. CD4+ T cells from unexposed donors were obtained before the COVID-19 pandemic (2011-2018). The cells were cultured for approximately ten days before CD4+ T cells were isolated. Their antigen targets remain unknown. Sequenced sample: CD4+ T cells from PBMCs, cultured in vitro. The receptors derive from a human donor in good health.

This clone has a handful of counts. The chain employs TRBV6-2 or TRBV6-3 and TRBJ1-5, with 7 bases matching TRBD1. The CDR3 has 15 amino acids. Trimming cost V 7 bases and J 2 bases; bases outside gene matches: 8. CDR1 and CDR2 from the germline V gene are MNHEY and SVGEGT. The CDR3 sequence: CASNPTGERNQPQHF. The DNA for the CDR3 is TGTGCCAGCAACCCAACAGGGGAACGCAATCAGCCCCAGCATTTT.

This sequence joins TRBV7-2 and TRBJ1-4, with D hard to call. Germline lookup yields CDR1 SGHTA and CDR2 FQGNSA. The CDR3 has 14 amino acids. Trimming removed 5 bases at V and 5 bases at J, with 12 bases between. The CDR3 DNA follows: TGTGCCAGCAGCAGGACTATAACCAATGAAAAACTGTTTTTT. Translating it yields CASSRTITNEKLFF.

The chain carries TRBV6-6 and TRBJ2-7, with D perhaps TRBD2 (5 bases). The CDR3 contains 13 residues. V shed 6 bases and J shed 5 bases, with 14 bases lying between them. Per germline, CDR1 MNHNY and CDR2 SVGAGI (reference sequence). The CDR3 coding sequence is TGTGCCAGCAGAGCTCCGGGAAACCACGAGCAGTACTTC. It translates to CASRAPGNHEQYF.

The J gene is TRBJ2-1, the V gene TRBV25-1, with 10 bases fitting TRBD1. Germline V gives CDR1 MGHDK, CDR2 SYGVNS. Trimming cost V 7 bases and J 8 bases; bases outside gene matches: 11. The CDR3 covers 15 residues. CDR3 region: CASTDQGQGLHEQFF. In DNA, the CDR3 is TGTGCCAGCACCGACCAGGGACAGGGGTTGCATGAGCAGTTCTTC.

The chain employs TRBV6-5 and TRBJ1-5; D is possibly TRBD1 (5 bases). V gave up 5 bases and J gave up 2 bases, with 7 bases separating them. Germline V gene data show CDR1 as MNHEY and CDR2 as SVGAGI. There are 13 residues in the CDR3. CDR3 DNA sequence: TGTGCCAGCAGTCCGACAGGCAATCAGCCCCAGCATTTT. Its translation is CASSPTGNQPQHF.

This clone has only one observation. The rearrangement links TRBV7-2 to TRBJ2-7; D is unclear. The CDR3 has 15 amino acids. Germline V gene lookup returns CDR1 SGHTA and CDR2 FQGNSA. V was trimmed by 5 bases and J by 7 bases, leaving 21 bases between them. CDR3 nucleotides: TGTGCCAGCAGCGACGGCCACCAGGCTATTGGGGAGCAGTACTTC. As protein: CASSDGHQAIGEQYF.

V gene TRBV10-3 combines with J gene TRBJ2-5; 9 bases are a match to TRBD2. The CDR3 consists of 13 residues. Germline CDR1 ENHRY, CDR2 SYGVKD. V dropped 6 bases and J dropped 5; count of bases not matched to a gene: 4. The CDR3, as DNA: TGTGCCATCAGAGCGGGAGGAGGGGAGACCCAGTACTTC. Protein sequence: CAIRAGGGETQYF.

This CDR3 is CASSQVGAGGYTF. CDR3 DNA sequence: TGCGCCAGCAGCCAAGTGGGCGCGGGAGGCTACACCTTC. The rearrangement joins TRBV4-1 to TRBJ1-2; unclear D gene. Trimming left V 1 base short and J 8 bases short, with 11 bases between. The CDR3 is 13 residues long. The germline CDR1 and CDR2 sequences are MGHRA and YSYEKL.

The chain has TRBV7-2 and TRBJ1-1, with TRBD1 as a possible D gene (5 bases). CDR3 length: 14 residues. With 0 bases removed from V and 6 bases from J, the gap between germline ends came to 11 bases. Germline V CDR1 and CDR2: SGHTA, FQGNSA. CDR3 amino acids: CASSLARGTAEAFF. The CDR3 DNA follows: TGTGCCAGCAGCTTAGCTCGAGGGACCGCTGAAGCTTTCTTT.

This clone was detected a few times. This chain joins TRBV13 and TRBJ2-3; 9 positions agree with TRBD2. The CDR3 totals 16 residues. V lost 3 bases to trimming and J lost 2 bases; unmatched junction nucleotides: 6. Germline loops: CDR1 PRHDT, CDR2 FYEKMQ (reference sequence). For the CDR3, the DNA is TGTGCCAGCAGCTTCAAAGCGGGGGGCCTCACAGATACGCAGTATTTT. It yields the protein CASSFKAGGLTDTQYF.

V usage is TRBV5-5 and J usage is TRBJ1-3; no firm D call. CDR3 size: 16 residues. V was shortened by 2 bases and J by 0 bases, with 12 bases between the two germline ends. Germline CDR1 is SGHKS and CDR2 is YYEKEE (reference sequence). CDR3 DNA sequence: TGTGCCAGCAGCTTAGGCCCACTGCTCTCTGGAAACACCATATATTTT. Translating gives CASSLGPLLSGNTIYF.